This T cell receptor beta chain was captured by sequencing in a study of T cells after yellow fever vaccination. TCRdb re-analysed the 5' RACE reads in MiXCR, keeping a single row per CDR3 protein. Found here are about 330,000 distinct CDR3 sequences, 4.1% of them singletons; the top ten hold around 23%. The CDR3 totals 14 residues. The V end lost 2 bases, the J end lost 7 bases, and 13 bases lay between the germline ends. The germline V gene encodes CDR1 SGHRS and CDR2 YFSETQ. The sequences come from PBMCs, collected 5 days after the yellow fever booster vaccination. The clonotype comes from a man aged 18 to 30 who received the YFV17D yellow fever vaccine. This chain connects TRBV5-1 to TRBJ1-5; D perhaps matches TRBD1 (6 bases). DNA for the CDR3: TGCGCCAGCAGCTTAGGGGGAGGAGACCAGCCCCAGCATTTT. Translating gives CASSLGGGDQPQHF.